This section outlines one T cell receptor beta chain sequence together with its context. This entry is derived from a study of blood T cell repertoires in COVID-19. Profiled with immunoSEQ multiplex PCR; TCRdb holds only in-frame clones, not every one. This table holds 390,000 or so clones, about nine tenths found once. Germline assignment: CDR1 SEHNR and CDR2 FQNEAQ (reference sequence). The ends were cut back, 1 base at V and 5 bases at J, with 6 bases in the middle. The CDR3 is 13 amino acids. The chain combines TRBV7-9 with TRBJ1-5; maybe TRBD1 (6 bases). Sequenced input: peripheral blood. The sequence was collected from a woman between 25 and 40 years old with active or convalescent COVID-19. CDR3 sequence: CASSLGQDQPQHF. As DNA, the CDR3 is TGTGCCAGCAGCTTAGGACAGGATCAGCCCCAGCATTTT. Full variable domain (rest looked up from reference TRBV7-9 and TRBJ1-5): DTGVSQNPRHKITKRGQNVTFRCDPISEHNRLYWYRQTLGQGPEFLTYFQNEAQLEKSRLLSDRFSAERPKGSFSTLEIQRTEQGDSAMYLCASSLGQDQPQHFGDGTRLSIL.